This T cell receptor (beta chain) was sequenced for a study of beta chain features in type 1 diabetes. Background on the study: All samples combined gave just under 110 million sorted cells for examination. General study findings and limits: TCRB CDR3 length was moderately but significantly reduced in all four CD4+ subsets of Type 1 diabetes patients.

This clone has more than one count but fewer than ten. Its antigen is currently unknown. Trimming left V 4 bases short and J 3 bases short, with 7 bases between. Germline assignment: CDR1 SQVTM and CDR2 ANQGSEA. The CDR3 length is 12 residues. The authors reverse transcribed all of the isolated RNA, so sequencing captured expressed TCRB transcripts. Produced via immunoSEQ multiplex PCR; TCRdb's table is partial and in-frame only. The profile shows a few hundred thousand clones, around 15% of them singletons. The sequenced sample consisted of naive CD4+ T cells from blood. V usage is TRBV29-1 and J usage is TRBJ1-5; perhaps TRBD1 as D (6 bases). The clonotype was recovered from a man younger than 45 with type 1 diabetes. This CDR3 is CSVGQVNQPQHF. As DNA, the CDR3 is TGCAGCGTTGGACAGGTCAATCAGCCCCAGCATTTT.